The present entry profiles one T cell receptor beta chain with its context. Its antigen is unidentified. The data stem from a study of shared clonotypes between healthy human individuals. CDR1 and CDR2 from the germline V gene are MGHRA and YSYEKL. Trimming left V 5 bases short and J 4 bases short, with 20 bases between. This CDR3 has 16 amino acids. CD4+ cells underwent separation, giving CD45RA+ naive and CD45RA-negative memory subsets. Study conclusions and caveats: In a handful of donors, around 5% of naive CD4 clonotypes appeared in common.

Running of the assay took place at deep level. The assay was immunoSEQ multiplex PCR, and TCRdb's table has in-frame clones only and misses some. Found here are about 2.5 million clones, about nine tenths of them singletons; the top ten hold more than 0.35%. This receptor was identified in a man aged 18 to 30 in good health. Some clones in this sample may be carry-over from other donors' samples. This chain uses TRBV4-1 with TRBJ1-2, with D perhaps matching TRBD1 (6 bases). Sequenced sample: naive CD4+ T cells from PBMCs. Subset here: CD45RA+ positively selected. The CDR3 DNA reads TGCGCCAGCAGCTCACACTTCCCGGGGACAAGCTATGGCTACACCTTC. This gives the protein CASSSHFPGTSYGYTF.